This TCR beta chain was observed in a study of T cell responses to AZD1222 COVID-19 vaccine. Study observations and caveats: Of spike-specific TCRs, nearly half reportedly target regions left unmutated in variants.

Comments on this clone: The antigen remains unidentified.

The CDR3 runs 19 residues. Only in-frame clones appear in the TCRdb table, and some are missing; sequencing was by immunoSEQ multiplex PCR. The repertoire holds under 150,000 clones, with around nine tenths as singletons. The chain has TRBV12-2 and TRBJ2-2; the DNA was not compared with TRBD2, the D call given in the table. TRBV12-2 is marked as a pseudogene. This TCR was sampled from an adult in good health. Sequencing was performed on peripheral blood, taken on day 0 of AZD1222 vaccination. CDR3 DNA sequence: TGTGCAAGTCGCTTTTTACTAGCGGGGGGGCCCCAGAACACCGGGGAGCTGTTTTTT. As protein: CASRFLLAGGPQNTGELFF.